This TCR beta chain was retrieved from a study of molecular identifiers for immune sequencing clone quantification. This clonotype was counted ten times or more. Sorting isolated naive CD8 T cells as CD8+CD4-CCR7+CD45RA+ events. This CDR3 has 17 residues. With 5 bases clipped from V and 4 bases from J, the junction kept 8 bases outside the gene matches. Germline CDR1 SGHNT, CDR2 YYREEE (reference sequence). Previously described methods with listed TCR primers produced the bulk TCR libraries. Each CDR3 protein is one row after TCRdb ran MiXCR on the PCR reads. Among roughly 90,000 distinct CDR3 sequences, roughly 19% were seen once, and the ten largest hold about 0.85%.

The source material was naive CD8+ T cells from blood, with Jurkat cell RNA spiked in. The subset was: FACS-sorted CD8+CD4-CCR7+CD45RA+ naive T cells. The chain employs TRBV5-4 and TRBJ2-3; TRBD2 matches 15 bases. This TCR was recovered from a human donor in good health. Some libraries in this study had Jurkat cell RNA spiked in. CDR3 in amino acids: CASRGLAGGQAPDTQYF. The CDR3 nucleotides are TGTGCCAGCAGAGGACTAGCGGGGGGGCAAGCCCCAGATACGCAGTATTTT.